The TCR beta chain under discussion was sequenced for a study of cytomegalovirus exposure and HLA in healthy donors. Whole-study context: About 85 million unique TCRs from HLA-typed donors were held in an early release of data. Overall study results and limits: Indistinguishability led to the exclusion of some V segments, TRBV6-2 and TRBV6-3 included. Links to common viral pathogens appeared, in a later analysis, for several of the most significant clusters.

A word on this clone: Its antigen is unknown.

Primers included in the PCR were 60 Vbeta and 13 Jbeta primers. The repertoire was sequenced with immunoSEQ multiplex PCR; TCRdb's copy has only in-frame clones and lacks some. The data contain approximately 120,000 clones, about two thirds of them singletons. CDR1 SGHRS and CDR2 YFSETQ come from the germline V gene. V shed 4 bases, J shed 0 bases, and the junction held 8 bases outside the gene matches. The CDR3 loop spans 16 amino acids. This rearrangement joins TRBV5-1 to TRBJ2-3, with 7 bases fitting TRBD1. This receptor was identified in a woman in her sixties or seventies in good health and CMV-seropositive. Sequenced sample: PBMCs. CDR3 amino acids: CASSGGTDISTDTQYF. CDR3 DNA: TGCGCCAGCAGCGGTGGGACAGACATTAGCACAGATACGCAGTATTTT.